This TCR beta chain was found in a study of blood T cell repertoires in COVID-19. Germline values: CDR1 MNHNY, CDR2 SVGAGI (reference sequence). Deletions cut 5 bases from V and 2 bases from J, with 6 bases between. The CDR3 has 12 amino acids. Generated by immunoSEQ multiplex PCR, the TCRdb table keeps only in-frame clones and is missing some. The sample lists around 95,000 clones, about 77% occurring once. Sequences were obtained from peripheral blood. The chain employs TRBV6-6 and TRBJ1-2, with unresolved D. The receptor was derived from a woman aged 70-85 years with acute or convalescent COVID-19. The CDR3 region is CASSQQNYGYTF. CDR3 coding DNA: TGTGCCAGCAGTCAGCAAAACTATGGCTACACCTTC.